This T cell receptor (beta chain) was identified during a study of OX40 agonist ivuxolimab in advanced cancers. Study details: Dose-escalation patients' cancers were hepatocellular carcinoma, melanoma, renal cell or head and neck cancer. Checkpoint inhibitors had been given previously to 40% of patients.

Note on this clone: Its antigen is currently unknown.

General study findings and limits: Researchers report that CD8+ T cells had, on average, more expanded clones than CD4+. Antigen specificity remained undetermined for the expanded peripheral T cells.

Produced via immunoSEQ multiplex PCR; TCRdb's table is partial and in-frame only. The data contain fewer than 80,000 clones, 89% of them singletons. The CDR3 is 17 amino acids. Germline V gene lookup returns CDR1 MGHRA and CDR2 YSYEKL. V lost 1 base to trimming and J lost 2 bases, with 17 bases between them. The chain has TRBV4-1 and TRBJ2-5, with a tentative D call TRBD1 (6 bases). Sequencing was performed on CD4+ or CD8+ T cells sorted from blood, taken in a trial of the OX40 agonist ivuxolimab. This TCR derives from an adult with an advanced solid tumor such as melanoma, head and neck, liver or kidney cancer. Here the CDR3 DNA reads TGCGCCAGCAGCCAAGGGCCCTGGACAGCACCTCAAGAGACCCAGTACTTC. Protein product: CASSQGPWTAPQETQYF.